The text below deals with one TCR beta chain. Its antigen remains unknown. This specimen comes from a study of tumor and adjacent non-tumor tissue in lung cancer. Background on the study: Patients comprised over 9 adenocarcinoma, 2 squamous cell carcinoma and 1 small cell lung cancer. Study findings and constraints: Shorter survival was associated with higher TCR diversity in tumors. Significantly higher TCR diversity was found in tumor than normal lung.

Between the trimmed V and J ends, which lost 5 bases and 3 bases, there was a span of 14 bases. The germline V gene encodes CDR1 MDHEN and CDR2 SYDVKM. The CDR3 covers 15 residues. RNA was extracted from bulk tissue without any cell sorting. Donors were chemotherapy-naive, newly diagnosed lung cancer surgical patients in China, August–late 2014. A modified ARM-PCR protocol with three rounds of nested PCR amplified TCRbeta. TCRdb fed the multiplex PCR reads into MiXCR, producing one record per CDR3 protein. Of over 110,000 distinct CDR3 sequences in the sample, approximately 64% were seen once. V usage is TRBV28 and J usage is TRBJ1-5; D remains ambiguous. The TCR was taken from a man aged 60 to 75 with small cell lung cancer. The material sequenced was lung tumor tissue. CDR3 nucleotides: TGTGCCAGCAGTATCACAGAGGTTAACAATCAGCCCCAGCATTTT. Translating it yields CASSITEVNNQPQHF.